This T cell receptor (beta chain) comes out of a study of blood T cell repertoires in COVID-19. CDR1 is SGHRS and CDR2 is YFSETQ in the germline V gene. The CDR3 covers 14 residues. Deletions cut 1 base from V and 5 bases from J, with 12 bases between. Measured with immunoSEQ multiplex PCR; TCRdb has only the in-frame clones, and not every one. The sample has more than 200,000 clones, 80% to 90% seen once. This chain connects TRBV5-1 to TRBJ1-1; perhaps TRBD1 as D (5 bases). Sequencing was performed on PBMCs or T cells enriched from blood (not recorded which). This TCR was recovered from a woman in her 30s who had been exposed to COVID-19. In DNA, the CDR3 is TGCGCCAGCAGCTTGCCGACAGTTGATACTGAAGCTTTCTTT. It translates to CASSLPTVDTEAFF.